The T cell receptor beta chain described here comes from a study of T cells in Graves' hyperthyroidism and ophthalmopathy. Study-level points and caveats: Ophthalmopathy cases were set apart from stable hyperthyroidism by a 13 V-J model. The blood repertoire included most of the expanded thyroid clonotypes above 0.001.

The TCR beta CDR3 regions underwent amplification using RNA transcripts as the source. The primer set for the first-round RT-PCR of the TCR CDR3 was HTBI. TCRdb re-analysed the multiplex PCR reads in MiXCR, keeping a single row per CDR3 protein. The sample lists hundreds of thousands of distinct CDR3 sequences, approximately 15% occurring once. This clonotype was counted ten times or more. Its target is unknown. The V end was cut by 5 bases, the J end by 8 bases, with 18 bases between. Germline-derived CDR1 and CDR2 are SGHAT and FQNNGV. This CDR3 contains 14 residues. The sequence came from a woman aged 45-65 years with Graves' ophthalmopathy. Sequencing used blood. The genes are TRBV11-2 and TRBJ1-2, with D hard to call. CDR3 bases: TGTGCCAGCAGCACGCCCAGAAACAAGAGGGGCTACACCTTC. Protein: CASSTPRNKRGYTF.